Presented here are 29 T cell receptor beta chains from one specimen sequenced in a study of Graves' ophthalmopathy and Graves' hyperthyroidism. Amplification of TCR beta CDR3 regions used RNA transcripts. The authors performed first-round RT-PCR with HTBI primers and then a second-round multiplex PCR. One entry per CDR3 protein, called by TCRdb with MiXCR from the multiplex PCR reads. The sample includes a few hundred thousand distinct CDR3 sequences, about 40% of them seen just once. Sequenced: peripheral blood or thyroid tissue (not recorded which). Receptors were obtained from an adult man with Graves' hyperthyroidism.

This clonotype was seen a few times. The rearrangement uses TRBV5-1 and TRBJ2-3, with D possibly TRBD2 on 6 matching bases. V lost 5 bases and J lost 0, with 10 bases in between. CDR1 and CDR2 from the germline V gene are SGHRS and YFSETQ. The CDR3 loop spans 14 amino acids. CDR3 region: CASSAGLSTDTQYF. The CDR3 nucleotides read TGCGCCAGCAGTGCGGGGCTTAGCACAGATACGCAGTATTTT.

CDR3 residues: CSATGDGSGGEAFF. CDR3 DNA: TGCAGTGCGACGGGGGACGGATCGGGTGGGGAAGCTTTCTTT. The genes are TRBV20-1 and TRBJ1-1; perhaps TRBD1 as D (5 bases). The CDR3 has 14 amino acids. The germline gives CDR1 DFQATT, CDR2 SNEGSKA (reference sequence). Trimming cost V 6 bases and J 8 bases, with 22 bases left between them.

This clonotype was seen just once. J is TRBJ2-6 and V is TRBV29-1, with D uncertain. This CDR3 region has 11 residues. The V end lost 6 bases, the J end lost 4 bases, and 4 bases lay between the germline ends. CDR1 and CDR2 (germline): SQVTM, ANQGSEA. In DNA form, the CDR3 reads TGCAGCGTCCCAGGGGCCAACGTCCTGACTTTC. Translating it yields CSVPGANVLTF. The full variable domain, its missing parts supplied by reference TRBV29-1 and TRBJ2-6, is SAVISQKPSRDICQRGTSLTIQCQVDSQVTMMFWYRQQPGQSLTLIATANQGSEATYESGFVIDKFPISRPNLTFSTLTVSNMSPEDSSIYLCSVPGANVLTFGAGSRLTVL.

Comment on this clonotype: A much more abundant neighbour one base away suggests this may be a read error. The chain recombines TRBV10-3 with TRBJ1-2; unclear D gene. Germline V gives CDR1 ENHRY, CDR2 SYGVKD. This CDR3 has 13 amino acids. The CDR3 DNA reads TGTGCCATTACCGGGAACTTCGACTATAGCTACACCTTC. Translating it yields CAITGNFDYSYTF.

This clonotype has a count of ten or more. This CDR3 is CAIRTAMNTEAFF. The CDR3 nucleotides read TGTGCCATCAGGACAGCAATGAACACTGAAGCTTTCTTT. The J gene is TRBJ1-1, the V gene TRBV10-3, with D perhaps TRBD1 (5 bases). CDR3 length: 13 residues. Deletions cut 6 bases from V and 0 bases from J, with 8 bases between. Germline-derived CDR1 and CDR2 are ENHRY and SYGVKD.

The chain joins TRBV12-3 or TRBV12-4 to TRBJ1-1; TRBD1 aligns across 8 bases. The V and J ends lost 3 bases and 4 bases, in that order; junction bases with no gene match: 4. The CDR3 contains 14 residues. The CDR3 loop is CASSLTGVGTEAFF. CDR3 DNA: TGTGCCAGCAGTTTGACAGGGGTAGGCACTGAAGCTTTCTTT.

This clonotype was detected only a few times. The chain couples TRBV10-2 to TRBJ2-2; 14 nucleotides agree with TRBD2. CDR1 is WSHSY and CDR2 is SAAADI in the germline V gene. The CDR3 spans 18 residues. The V and J ends lost 5 bases and 0 bases, in that order; junction bases with no gene match: 5. The CDR3 DNA reads as TGCGCCAGCAGTCCAGCGGGACTAGCGGGGGCGAACACCGGGGAGCTGTTTTTT. Its translation is CASSPAGLAGANTGELFF.

A word on this clonotype: One junction end does not reproduce the germline sequence, and a read error may be involved. This CDR3 is CASSLRGSNEQFF. CDR3 nucleotide sequence: TGTGCTAGCAGCCTTAGAGGGAGCAATGAGCAGTTCTTC. V is TRBV7-7 and J is TRBJ2-1; D possibly corresponds to TRBD2 (5 bases). The germline CDR1 and CDR2 sequences are SSHAT and FNYEAQ (reference sequence). CDR3 length: 13 residues.

The gene calls are TRBV12-3 or TRBV12-4 and TRBJ1-5, with D possibly TRBD1 on 5 matching bases. V lost 6 bases to trimming and J lost 4 bases, with 13 bases between them. This CDR3 comprises 14 residues. CDR3 in amino acids: CASSSLGENQPQHF. The CDR3 region has the DNA TGTGCCAGCAGCTCTTTGGGGGAAAATCAGCCCCAGCATTTT.

The sample holds many counts of this clonotype. The V gene is TRBV11-2, the J gene TRBJ2-5; D remains ambiguous. Trimming took off 5 bases at V and 2 bases at J, with 9 bases between the two ends. The V gene's germline CDR1 is SGHAT and CDR2 FQNNGV. The CDR3 totals 13 residues. As DNA, the CDR3 is TGTGCCAGCAGCCCAAGGATACAAGAGACCCAGTACTTC. This codes for CASSPRIQETQYF.

The table lists this clonotype with a count of one. V gene TRBV20-1 combines with J gene TRBJ2-1, with 15 bases identical to TRBD2. CDR1 and CDR2 from the germline V gene are DFQATT and SNEGSKA (reference sequence). V shed 5 bases and J 7 bases; nucleotides not matched to a gene: 6. This CDR3 is 15 amino acids long. CDR3 in amino acids: CSAWTSGGAGNEQFF. The CDR3 DNA reads as TGCAGTGCTTGGACTAGCGGGGGGGCCGGGAATGAGCAGTTCTTC.

The table lists this clonotype with many counts. The chain is built from TRBV2 and TRBJ1-4, with D tentatively TRBD1 (6 bases). The length of the CDR3 is 14 residues. Germline CDR1 and CDR2: SNHLY and FYNNEI. The germline V and J ends were trimmed by 7 bases and 6 bases, with 15 bases remaining between them. The CDR3 sequence is CASTPSGADEKLFF. For the CDR3, the DNA is TGTGCCAGCACCCCGTCGGGGGCAGATGAAAAACTGTTTTTT.

This clonotype appeared a few times. The V call is TRBV5-1, the J call TRBJ1-1; D might be TRBD1 (5 bases). The CDR3 runs 15 residues. Per germline, CDR1 SGHRS and CDR2 YFSETQ. V gave up 0 bases and J gave up 1 base, with 10 bases separating them. CDR3 sequence (DNA): TGCGCCAGCAGCTTGGGAATGGGGGGGAACACTGAAGCTTTCTTT. Protein: CASSLGMGGNTEAFF.

CDR3 protein: CASRNSGGPYNEQFF. CDR3 in DNA: TGTGCCAGCAGGAATAGCGGGGGACCGTACAATGAGCAGTTCTTC. This chain joins TRBV11-2 and TRBJ2-5, with TRBD2 matching over 9 bases. The end of the DNA aligns better with TRBJ2-1, so the J call may be wrong. Looked up from germline, CDR1 is SGHAT and CDR2 is FQNNGV. This CDR3 comprises 15 residues.

The rearrangement uses TRBV10-2 and TRBJ1-1; D possibly corresponds to TRBD1 (5 bases). This CDR3 comprises 13 residues. Germline V gene lookup returns CDR1 WSHSY and CDR2 SAAADI. V was shortened by 3 bases and J by 5 bases, with 10 bases between the two germline ends. CDR3 nucleotide sequence: TGCGCCAGCAGTGACAGGGTTAAAACTGAAGCTTTCTTT. Translation: CASSDRVKTEAFF.

J is TRBJ1-5 and V is TRBV20-1; no clear D gene. The germline V gene has CDR1 DFQATT and CDR2 SNEGSKA (reference sequence). V dropped 0 bases and J dropped 11 bases, with 20 bases sitting between them. The CDR3 has 15 residues. The CDR3 DNA is TGCAGTGCTAGAGATGGGTCGGGAGATGGGGAGACCCAGCATTTT. It encodes CSARDGSGDGETQHF.

At least ten counts were recorded for this clonotype. V and J are TRBV7-8 and TRBJ1-5; TRBD1 matches 8 bases. V gave up 1 base and J gave up 2 bases; unmatched junction bases: 4. Germline assignment: CDR1 SGHVS and CDR2 FQNEAQ. This CDR3 has 16 amino acids. The CDR3 reads CASSLGGTGGNQPQHF. For the CDR3, the DNA is TGTGCCAGCAGCTTAGGAGGGACAGGAGGCAATCAGCCCCAGCATTTT.

V gene TRBV29-1 combines with J gene TRBJ1-2, with 9 bases aligning to TRBD1. CDR1 and CDR2 from the germline V gene are SQVTM and ANQGSEA. The CDR3 sequence is 15 residues long. The trim removed 5 bases at V and 3 bases at J, leaving 10 bases unmatched. The CDR3: CSVSEGTGLDYGYTF. CDR3 DNA sequence: TGCAGCGTTTCGGAGGGGACAGGGTTAGACTATGGCTACACCTTC.

This clonotype was observed many times. A junction end diverges from the germline sequence, so it may reflect a read error. The CDR3 region is CASSLASESVFYEQYF. DNA for the CDR3: TGTGCCAGCAGCCTAGCCTCTGAGTCCGTTTTCTACGAGCAGTACTTC. The rearrangement joins TRBV7-9 to TRBJ2-7; possible D gene TRBD2, 5 bases. This CDR3 region has 16 residues. The germline CDR1 and CDR2 sequences are SEHNR and FQNEAQ (reference sequence). The full variable domain, its missing parts supplied by reference TRBV7-9 and TRBJ2-7, is DTGVSQNPRHKITKRGQNVTFRCDPISEHNRLYWYRQTLGQGPEFLTYFQNEAQLEKSRLLSDRFSAERPKGSFSTLEIQRTEQGDSAMYLCASSLASESVFYEQYFGPGTRLTVT.

This clonotype was found a few times. The chain employs TRBV5-6 and TRBJ1-3; no firm D call. The CDR3 consists of 15 residues. V shed 7 bases and J shed 1 base, with 15 bases lying between them. Germline V gives CDR1 SGHDT, CDR2 YYEEEE. The CDR3 DNA is TGTGCCAGCTCACCTAATCAACAGTCTGGAAACACCATATATTTT. This translates into CASSPNQQSGNTIYF.

This clonotype occurred many times. The J gene is TRBJ2-5, the V gene TRBV7-2; 8 nucleotides match TRBD2. V lost 1 base, J lost 11 bases, and 12 bases stayed unmatched. CDR1 and CDR2 (germline): SGHTA, FQGNSA. The CDR3 is made up of 15 amino acids. For the CDR3, the DNA is TGTGCCAGCAGCTTAGATCAGGGACTAGTCAGAAGGCAGTACTTC. As protein: CASSLDQGLVRRQYF. Supplemented by reference TRBV7-2 and TRBJ2-5, the full variable domain reads GAGVSQSPSNKVTEKGKDVELRCDPISGHTALYWYRQSLGQGLEFLIYFQGNSAPDKSGLPSDRFSAERTGGSVSTLTIQRTQQEDSAVYLCASSLDQGLVRRQYFGPGTRLLVL.

This clonotype has ten or more counts. The J gene is TRBJ2-7, the V gene TRBV20-1; the D is unclear. Per germline, CDR1 DFQATT and CDR2 SNEGSKA (reference sequence). This CDR3 is 12 amino acids long. Deletions cut 2 bases from V and 3 bases from J, with 8 bases between. CDR3 sequence reads: CSARQDNYEQYF. CDR3 nucleotide sequence: TGCAGTGCTAGACAAGACAACTACGAGCAGTACTTC.

Concerning this clonotype: A much bigger clone sits one base away, suggesting this may be a read error. CDR3 nucleotides: TGTGCCAGCGGCTTAGGGGCCCCAAACAGGGGTGAGACCCAGTACTTC. Residues: CASGLGAPNRGETQYF. The V gene is TRBV7-4, the J gene TRBJ2-5; TRBD1 aligns across 7 bases. Germline lookup yields CDR1 SGHVT and CDR2 SQSDAQ. The CDR3 sequence is 16 residues long. The full variable domain, in which reference TRBV7-4 and TRBJ2-5 provide the parts outside the CDR3, is GAGVSQSPRYKVAKRGRDVALRCDSISGHVTLYWYRQTLGQGSEVLTYSQSDAQRDKSGRPSGRFSAERPERSVSTLKIQRTEQGDSAVYLCASGLGAPNRGETQYFGPGTRLLVL.

J is TRBJ2-6 and V is TRBV10-3; D call uncertain. V was pared by 7 bases and J by 2 bases, with 9 bases between. This CDR3 has 14 amino acids. Germline lookup yields CDR1 ENHRY and CDR2 SYGVKD. This chain's CDR3 is CAITGDPGANVLTF. CDR3 nucleotide sequence: TGTGCCATCACTGGAGATCCTGGGGCCAACGTCCTGACTTTC.

This clonotype was seen only a few times. The chain is built from TRBV9 and TRBJ2-7; TRBD2 aligns across 11 bases. CDR1 is SGDLS and CDR2 is YYNGEE in the germline V gene. Unmatched junction bases numbered 11, after V lost 1 base and J lost 5 bases. The CDR3 is 17 amino acids. In DNA, the CDR3 is TGTGCCAGCAGCGTACAAGACCAGGGACTAGCGGTAAACGAGCAGTACTTC. It encodes CASSVQDQGLAVNEQYF.

Of note for this clonotype: The germline gene is not matched at one end of the junction; a read error may be the cause. This rearrangement joins TRBV10-3 to TRBJ2-7; possibly TRBD1 for D (5 bases). CDR3 length equals 16 residues. Per the germline V gene, CDR1 is ENHRY and CDR2 is SYGVKD. CDR3 sequence (DNA): TGTGCCAACAGTTCAAATAGGGGTTCCGGCTACGGCGAGCAGTACTTC. Amino acids: CANSSNRGSGYGEQYF.

The chain joins TRBV2 to TRBJ1-2; D is undetermined. Germline lookup yields CDR1 SNHLY and CDR2 FYNNEI. The ends were cut back, 8 bases at V and 2 bases at J, with 12 bases in the middle. The CDR3 totals 13 residues. CDR3 loop: CASDRDANYGYTF. The CDR3 DNA is TGTGCCAGCGACCGAGACGCAAACTATGGCTACACCTTC.

This clonotype was recorded at least ten times. V gene TRBV20-1 combines with J gene TRBJ1-5; D gene uncertain. The CDR3 totals 8 residues. The germline V gene encodes CDR1 DFQATT and CDR2 SNEGSKA (reference sequence). CDR3 amino acids: CIRQPQHF. CDR3 nucleotides: TGCATACGACAGCCCCAGCATTTT.

Of note for this clonotype: A read error may be the cause here, since a much bigger clone is one base away. The gene calls are TRBV2 and TRBJ1-5; TRBD1 matches 8 bases. Germline lookup yields CDR1 SNHLY and CDR2 FYNNEI. This CDR3 comprises 13 residues. The J segment lost 7 bases and the V segment lost 6 bases, leaving 5 bases of the junction unmatched. The CDR3 is CASRDRAFQPQHF. CDR3 coding DNA: TGTGCCAGCAGGGACAGGGCTTTCCAGCCCCAGCATTTT.